These 27 T cell receptor beta chains came from one sample sequenced in a study of identical twins. Each CDR3 protein gets one entry after TCRdb re-called the 5' RACE reads with MiXCR. The sample consists of roughly 540,000 distinct CDR3 sequences, around 20% of them appearing once. The same sample was also studied in work on T cells expressing NK-cell markers.

Material: CD4+ T cells sorted from blood. The source is a woman aged 18-29 years in good health.

This rearrangement joins TRBV10-2 to TRBJ2-3; a weak D match, TRBD1 (5 bases). Deletions cut 7 bases from V and 4 bases from J, with 15 bases between. The CDR3 is 14 residues long. Per germline, CDR1 WSHSY and CDR2 SAAADI. The CDR3 nucleotides are TGCGCCAGCACTTCTGGCAGGGCCGCAGATACGCAGTATTTT. Amino acids: CASTSGRAADTQYF.

The count of this clonotype is one. The chain couples TRBV18 to TRBJ2-5; no definite D call. This CDR3 is built from 15 residues. CDR1 is KGHSH, CDR2 LQKENI, per germline. Trimming shortened V by 6 bases and J by 1 base, and 15 bases separated the two germline ends. CDR3 loop: CASSPLGGSQETQYF. CDR3 DNA sequence: TGTGCCAGCTCCCCCTTAGGCGGATCCCAAGAGACCCAGTACTTC.

The CDR3 loop is CASSLSGGLEWEQYF. In nucleotides, the CDR3 is TGTGCCAGCAGCTTATCGGGTGGCCTGGAATGGGAGCAGTACTTC. The rearrangement uses TRBV11-3 and TRBJ2-7; D is ambiguous. V was cut by 2 bases and J by 7 bases, with 18 bases left in between. The CDR3 is 15 residues long. The germline V gene encodes CDR1 SGHNT and CDR2 YENEEA.

This clonotype came up many times. The genes are TRBV5-1 and TRBJ2-5; D remains unclear. The V end lost 0 bases, the J end lost 2 bases, and 8 bases lay between the germline ends. The CDR3 extends over 14 amino acids. Germline CDR1 reads SGHRS; CDR2 reads YFSETQ. CDR3 nucleotides: TGCGCCAGCAGCTTGGGTGGCTTACAAGAGACCCAGTACTTC. The encoded protein is CASSLGGLQETQYF.

This clonotype was detected only a few times. The chain links TRBV7-2 to TRBJ2-2, with a weak D call TRBD2 (6 bases). CDR1 is SGHTA, CDR2 FQGNSA, per germline. The ends were cut back, 3 bases at V and 6 bases at J, with 14 bases in the middle. The CDR3 has 15 amino acids. CDR3 DNA: TGTGCCAGCAGCTTGTCCCCCGGCGGGGCCGGGGAGCTGTTTTTT. Its protein is CASSLSPGGAGELFF.

The chain combines TRBV9 with TRBJ2-1; D unresolved. V lost 0 bases and J 1 base, leaving 8 bases between the germline ends. The CDR3 has 15 residues. Germline V gives CDR1 SGDLS, CDR2 YYNGEE. The CDR3 loop reads CASSVEGFSYNEQFF. The CDR3 DNA reads as TGTGCCAGCAGCGTAGAGGGCTTTTCCTACAATGAGCAGTTCTTC. The full variable domain, in which reference TRBV9 and TRBJ2-1 provide the parts outside the CDR3, is DSGVTQTPKHLITATGQRVTLRCSPRSGDLSVYWYQQSLDQGLQFLIQYYNGEERAKGNILERFSAQQFPDLHSELNLSSLELGDSALYFCASSVEGFSYNEQFFGPGTRLTVL.

The sample holds many counts of this clonotype. The chain combines TRBV29-1 with TRBJ2-7; D perhaps matches TRBD2 (6 bases). The CDR3 covers 12 residues. V was shortened by 7 bases and J by 4 bases, with 14 bases between the two germline ends. From germline, CDR1 is SQVTM and CDR2 ANQGSEA. The CDR3, as DNA: TGCAGCGCGGGGGTCAGGTTTTACGAGCAGTACTTC. It yields the protein CSAGVRFYEQYF.

This clonotype was detected ten times or more. The chain combines TRBV5-1 with TRBJ1-1; D is ambiguous. V was cut by 2 bases and J by 7 bases, with 12 bases left in between. The germline CDR1 and CDR2 sequences are SGHRS and YFSETQ. This CDR3 has 13 residues. The CDR3, as DNA: TGCGCCAGCAGCTTAGGCAGTCAGATTGAAGCTTTCTTT. Its protein product is CASSLGSQIEAFF.

The chain has TRBV30 and TRBJ2-1; 15 bases match TRBD2. The CDR3 contains 15 residues. V lost 5 bases, J lost 3 bases, and 2 bases stayed unmatched. The germline gives CDR1 GTSNPN, CDR2 SVGIG (reference sequence). The chain's CDR3 is CAWGGLAGGYNEQFF. In DNA form, the CDR3 reads TGTGCCTGGGGGGGACTAGCGGGAGGCTACAATGAGCAGTTCTTC.

The chain joins TRBV10-3 to TRBJ1-2, with 9 bases aligning to TRBD1. CDR3 length: 14 residues. The germline gives CDR1 ENHRY, CDR2 SYGVKD. J gave up 7 bases and V 6 bases, and 9 bases lay outside the gene matches. In DNA form, the CDR3 reads TGTGCCATCAGGGAAGGGACAGGGCGAGGTGGCTACACCTTC. Translation: CAIREGTGRGGYTF.

This chain links TRBV12-3 or TRBV12-4 with TRBJ2-1, with 7 bases aligning to TRBD1. The CDR3 has 13 residues. The V gene end was trimmed by 2 bases and the J gene end by 9 bases; junction bases not matched to a gene: 4. The CDR3 loop reads CASSLRGQIEQFF. In nucleotides, the CDR3 is TGTGCCAGCAGTTTAAGGGGACAGATTGAGCAGTTCTTC.

V and J are TRBV6-5 and TRBJ2-3; 8 bases agree with TRBD2. This CDR3 contains 16 residues. V lost 0 bases and J lost 0; bases outside the gene matches: 2. Germline V lookup: CDR1 MNHEY, CDR2 SVGAGI. The CDR3 nucleotides read TGTGCCAGCAGTTACTCGCCTAGCGGGAGCACAGATACGCAGTATTTT. Amino acids: CASSYSPSGSTDTQYF.

The gene calls are TRBV18 and TRBJ2-7; D call uncertain. From germline, CDR1 is KGHSH and CDR2 LQKENI. The CDR3 contains 11 residues. Trimming stripped 5 bases from V and 6 bases from J, with 8 bases between. The DNA for the CDR3 is TGTGCCAGCTCAACGGGCCCCGAGCAGTACTTC. Its protein is CASSTGPEQYF.

The J gene is TRBJ2-1, the V gene TRBV14; 10 bases are a match to TRBD2. Germline values: CDR1 SGHDN, CDR2 FVKESK. Trimming cost V 8 bases and J 1 base; bases outside gene matches: 17. This CDR3 contains 19 residues. CDR3 protein: CASRRSGGARSSSYNEQFF. The CDR3, as DNA: TGTGCCAGCCGTCGGAGCGGGGGGGCCCGTTCTTCATCCTACAATGAGCAGTTCTTC.

This clonotype was found many times. In DNA, the CDR3 is TGCGCCAGCAGCCAAGATACACAGGGCTACTACGAGCAGTACTTC. This gives the protein CASSQDTQGYYEQYF. V is TRBV4-3 and J is TRBJ2-7; possible D gene TRBD1, 6 bases. V was pared by 0 bases and J by 3 bases, with 12 bases between. The CDR3 is 15 amino acids. Germline CDR1 is LGHNA and CDR2 is YSLEER.

This clonotype showed up many times. This chain connects TRBV12-3 or TRBV12-4 to TRBJ1-2, with TRBD1 matching 9 bases. The V and J ends lost 6 bases and 8 bases, in that order; junction bases with no gene match: 10. The CDR3 extends over 14 amino acids. The CDR3 DNA reads TGTGCCAGCAGGGCCATAAACAGGGGGCAAGGCTACACCTTC. Its translation is CASRAINRGQGYTF.

Only a few counts were recorded for this clonotype. The chain employs TRBV9 and TRBJ2-7, with TRBD2 matching over 9 bases. Germline CDR1 SGDLS, CDR2 YYNGEE. With 0 bases clipped from V and 0 bases from J, the junction kept 4 bases outside the gene matches. This CDR3 comprises 16 residues. The CDR3 coding sequence is TGTGCCAGCAGCGTAGCGGCTAGCGGGGCCTCCTACGAGCAGTACTTC. Translated: CASSVAASGASYEQYF.

This chain links TRBV20-1 with TRBJ1-2; D remains ambiguous. This CDR3 contains 13 residues. Germline V gives CDR1 DFQATT, CDR2 SNEGSKA (reference sequence). V gave up 5 bases and J gave up 8 bases, with 18 bases separating them. Written as DNA, the CDR3 is TGCAGTGCTCCAAGTCGCGGGGTCGAGGGCTACACCTTC. Translated, it gives CSAPSRGVEGYTF.

This clonotype was found once. This chain connects TRBV5-6 to TRBJ1-4; D ambiguous. The germline CDR1 and CDR2 sequences are SGHDT and YYEEEE. The V end lost 2 bases, the J end lost 5 bases, and 10 bases lay between the germline ends. CDR3 length: 14 amino acids. The CDR3 reads CASSFIDGNEKLFF. CDR3 in DNA: TGTGCCAGCAGCTTTATTGACGGAAATGAAAAACTGTTTTTT. Full variable domain (remainder filled in from reference TRBV5-6 and TRBJ1-4): DAGVTQSPTHLIKTRGQQVTLRCSPKSGHDTVSWYQQALGQGPQFIFQYYEEEERQRGNFPDRFSGHQFPNYSSELNVNALLLGDSALYLCASSFIDGNEKLFFGSGTQLSVL.

This sequence joins TRBV20-1 and TRBJ2-1; TRBD2 aligns across 8 bases. CDR3 size: 14 residues. The germline gives CDR1 DFQATT, CDR2 SNEGSKA (reference sequence). Unmatched junction bases numbered 5, after V lost 2 bases and J lost 5 bases. For the CDR3, the DNA is TGCAGTGCTAGACGGGGGGGACCCAACAATGAGCAGTTCTTC. Amino acid sequence: CSARRGGPNNEQFF.

This clonotype was recorded at least ten times. The gene calls are TRBV7-2 and TRBJ2-3; D might be TRBD1 (5 bases). CDR1 and CDR2 (germline): SGHTA, FQGNSA. The V gene lost 0 bases and the J gene lost 2 bases, with 12 bases spanning the gap. This CDR3 spans 16 amino acids. DNA of the CDR3: TGTGCCAGCAGCTTAGCGGGGCCAACGCCCACAGATACGCAGTATTTT. It specifies CASSLAGPTPTDTQYF.

The genes are TRBV9 and TRBJ2-3; D gene ambiguous. CDR1 and CDR2 (germline): SGDLS, YYNGEE. The CDR3 covers 12 residues. Deletions cut 3 bases from V and 7 bases from J, with 9 bases between. This CDR3 reads CASSGSGNTQYF. The CDR3 DNA follows: TGTGCCAGCAGCGGGTCAGGTAATACGCAGTATTTT.

This clonotype was recorded a few times. The gene calls are TRBV12-3 or TRBV12-4 and TRBJ1-1; TRBD1 matches at 10 bases. The CDR3 is made up of 17 amino acids. After removal of 6 bases from V and 0 bases from J, the junction contained 10 bases not matched to a gene. CDR3 in amino acids: CASRSHGTGVMNTEAFF. The CDR3 DNA is TGTGCCAGCAGATCCCATGGGACAGGGGTCATGAACACTGAAGCTTTCTTT.

This clonotype was observed a few times. V and J are TRBV4-1 and TRBJ2-7; 7 nucleotides align to TRBD2. This CDR3 is built from 18 residues. Germline V lookup: CDR1 MGHRA, CDR2 YSYEKL. J was trimmed by 1 base and V by 0 bases; bases with no gene match: 12. CDR3 residues: CASSQDNEGRGTSYEQYF. The DNA of the CDR3 is TGCGCCAGCAGCCAAGATAACGAGGGGCGGGGGACTTCCTACGAGCAGTACTTC.

V gene TRBV5-1 combines with J gene TRBJ1-4, with D uncertain. CDR1 SGHRS and CDR2 YFSETQ come from the germline V gene. The CDR3 consists of 13 residues. V lost 0 bases, J lost 6 bases, and 6 bases lay in between. The chain's CDR3 is CASSLGADEKLFF. CDR3 DNA: TGCGCCAGCAGCTTGGGGGCAGATGAAAAACTGTTTTTT. Full variable domain (remainder filled in from reference TRBV5-1 and TRBJ1-4): KAGVTQTPRYLIKTRGQQVTLSCSPISGHRSVSWYQQTPGQGLQFLFEYFSETQRNKGNFPGRFSGRQFSNSRSEMNVSTLELGDSALYLCASSLGADEKLFFGSGTQLSVL.

The rearrangement links TRBV12-3 or TRBV12-4 to TRBJ2-3, with TRBD2 matching over 8 bases. After removal of 7 bases from V and 0 bases from J, the junction contained 6 bases not matched to a gene. CDR3 length: 15 amino acids. CDR3 protein: CASTQERGSTDTQYF. CDR3 coding DNA: TGTGCCAGCACCCAAGAGCGGGGGAGCACAGATACGCAGTATTTT.

V usage is TRBV4-3 and J usage is TRBJ2-7, with 8 positions matching TRBD2. V was clipped by 1 base and J by 2 bases; unmatched bases: 7. CDR1 is LGHNA and CDR2 is YSLEER in the germline V gene. This CDR3 is built from 16 residues. The CDR3 here is CASSQAQYGGAYEQYF. The DNA for the CDR3 is TGCGCCAGCAGCCAAGCCCAATACGGGGGGGCCTACGAGCAGTACTTC.